This T cell receptor beta chain originates from a study of cytomegalovirus exposure and HLA in healthy donors. The CDR3 runs to 14 residues. Per the germline V gene, CDR1 is SNHLY and CDR2 is FYNNEI. Trimming shortened V by 7 bases and J by 0 bases, and 12 bases separated the two germline ends. Comments on this clone: The target antigen is unknown.

Amplification used 60 Vbeta primers and 13 Jbeta primers. Using immunoSEQ multiplex PCR, the repertoire was profiled, and TCRdb retains in-frame clones only, with some absent. With approximately 190,000 clones in the sample, the ten largest clones hold approximately 6.4%. Study conclusions and caveats: Available immune exposure information was restricted to CMV serostatus only. TCR beta V- and J-gene trimming was later associated with a missense DCLRE1C variant.

Sequences were obtained from PBMCs. The chain has TRBV2 and TRBJ1-2, with D possibly TRBD1 on 5 matching bases. The TCR originated in a man between 25 and 39 years old in good health and CMV-seronegative. The CDR3 is CASTEWGANYGYTF. As DNA, the CDR3 is TGTGCCAGCACAGAGTGGGGGGCTAACTATGGCTACACCTTC.